The 3 T cell receptor beta chains below come from one sample, sequenced in a study of blood T cell repertoires in COVID-19. The table came from immunoSEQ multiplex PCR; TCRdb's copy has only in-frame clones and leaves some out. The sample records nearly 110,000 clones, approximately 88% being singletons. Material: peripheral blood. The receptor set was obtained from a man aged 45-65 years with active or convalescent COVID-19.

The chain combines TRBV27 with TRBJ2-1; 8 bases align to TRBD2. Germline V gene sequence: CDR1 MNHEY, CDR2 SMNVEV (reference sequence). CDR3 length: 14 residues. V was pared by 5 bases and J by 7 bases, with 7 bases of the junction left unmatched. The CDR3 coding sequence is TGTGCCAGCAGTCCTCGGGAGGGTTGGAATGAGCAGTTCTTC. It codes for CASSPREGWNEQFF.

V gene TRBV27 combines with J gene TRBJ1-4, with 10 bases fitting TRBD1. CDR3 length: 16 amino acids. J gave up 3 bases and V 5 bases, and 6 bases lay outside the gene matches. CDR1 and CDR2 from the germline V gene are MNHEY and SMNVEV (reference sequence). The CDR3 DNA reads TGTGCCAGCAGTCTGACAGGGGGCTGGGCTAATGAAAAACTGTTTTTT. Translation: CASSLTGGWANEKLFF.

The chain has TRBV6-5 and TRBJ2-1; the D is unclear. Germline lookup yields CDR1 MNHEY and CDR2 SVGAGI. The V end was cut by 7 bases, the J end by 6 bases, with 7 bases between. This CDR3 is 11 amino acids long. The chain's CDR3 is CASKDTNEQFF. DNA for the CDR3: TGTGCCAGCAAAGACACCAATGAGCAGTTCTTC.